This TCR beta chain was observed in a study of immune heterogeneity within non-small cell lung tumors. Looking at the study overall: Squamous cell carcinomas accounted for a few of the tumors, non-squamous carcinomas for 10, and 1 was not otherwise specified.

This clonotype turned up a few times. Trimming stripped 0 bases from V and 8 bases from J, with 27 bases between. Germline V gives CDR1 LGHNA, CDR2 YSLEER. The CDR3 sequence is 19 residues long. Template input, which was bulk tumor genomic DNA, totaled roughly 600 ng per sample. Multiple widely separated biopsies were taken from each primary tumor at surgery. The cohort was untreated, with newly diagnosed non-small cell lung cancer undergoing curative surgery. Using 32 V and 13 J primers, multiplex PCR amplified TCR beta CDR3. TCRdb reanalysed the multiplex PCR reads using MiXCR and keeps one entry per CDR3 protein. The top ten hold 3% to 4.5% of the sample, which has around 30,000 distinct CDR3 sequences, 28% seen once.

This clonotype originated in a man between 40 and 49 years old with non-small cell lung cancer. Sequencing was done on a sample of lung tumor tissue. The rearrangement joins TRBV4-3 to TRBJ2-3; D perhaps matches TRBD1 (5 bases). The CDR3 here is CASSQEAEGALRIDGTQYF. The DNA of the CDR3 is TGCGCCAGCAGCCAAGAGGCCGAAGGGGCCCTTCGGATCGATGGTACGCAGTATTTT.